The clone carrying this T cell receptor beta chain was observed a few times. Antigen: not known. Per germline, CDR1 SGHRS and CDR2 YFSETQ. V was pared by 0 bases and J by 8 bases, with 15 bases between. The CDR3 consists of 15 residues. The data were obtained in a study of T-cell reconstitution after alpha-beta-depleted transplantation in children. Study observations and caveats: Once a year had passed after transplant, T-cell counts and diversity came mostly from newly produced T cells. Reports say that about two months after transplant, the alpha-beta T cells came out of several hundred graft clones that had expanded.

Using unique molecular identifiers, the investigators prepared the TCRbeta library. Via MiXCR, TCRdb re-called the PCR reads, giving one row per CDR3 protein. In the table there are 400,000 to 450,000 distinct CDR3 sequences, approximately 41% of which are singletons. V is TRBV5-1 and J is TRBJ2-1, with D tentatively TRBD1 or TRBD2 (6 bases each). This material consisted of PBMCs, taken before TCRalphabeta/CD19-depleted stem cell transplant. The clonotype comes from a girl aged 2-9 years with aplastic anemia, due to receive a stem cell transplant. CDR3 DNA sequence: TGCGCCAGCAGCTTGGCTAGGGGGGTAGGGGATGAGCAGTTCTTC. Its protein product is CASSLARGVGDEQFF.